These 21 T cell receptor beta chains came from one sample sequenced in a study of T-cell memory formation after mild COVID-19. MiXCR was run by TCRdb on the 5' RACE reads, yielding one entry per CDR3 protein. The sample gives roughly 600,000 distinct CDR3 sequences, roughly 17% of which show up once; 9.5% to 15% is in the top ten. The sequenced sample consisted of PBMCs or a T cell subset sorted from them (not recorded which). These receptors all come from an adult woman who had mild COVID-19 (a few samples of this study predate the infection). Cell type and time point are not known.

This clonotype was detected only a few times. This chain uses TRBV20-1 with TRBJ2-1, with TRBD2 identical over 13 bases. Per germline, CDR1 DFQATT and CDR2 SNEGSKA (reference sequence). V dropped 1 base and J dropped 8; count of bases not matched to a gene: 17. The CDR3 runs 19 residues. CDR3 amino acids: CSARGLAGGLGGGGHEQFF. The CDR3 region has the DNA TGCAGTGCTAGAGGACTAGCGGGAGGCCTCGGGGGAGGGGGACATGAGCAGTTCTTC.

In its sample, this clonotype was seen a few times. Germline and junction disagree at one end, which may indicate a read error. The V gene is TRBV7-7, the J gene TRBJ2-1; 9 nucleotides line up with TRBD2. The CDR3 loop spans 16 amino acids. CDR1 and CDR2 (germline): SSHAT, FNYEAQ (reference sequence). The CDR3 DNA is TGTGCTAGCAGCTTAAACGGGGCGGGAGGGGTCAATGAGCAGTTCTTC. Residues: CASSLNGAGGVNEQFF.

The chain is built from TRBV5-4 and TRBJ2-7; 7 bases line up with TRBD1. Germline V gene data show CDR1 as SGHNT and CDR2 as YYREEE (reference sequence). This CDR3 has 15 amino acids. The trim removed 0 bases at V and 2 bases at J, leaving 5 bases unmatched. The CDR3 is CASSLGQGQTYEQYF. In DNA, the CDR3 is TGTGCCAGCAGCTTGGGACAGGGCCAGACCTACGAGCAGTACTTC.

This chain joins TRBV5-1 and TRBJ1-4; a weak D match, TRBD1 (6 bases). The CDR3 is made up of 15 amino acids. Germline values: CDR1 SGHRS, CDR2 YFSETQ. V was shortened by 1 base and J by 3 bases, with 10 bases between the two germline ends. CDR3 protein: CASSLSGAPNEKLFF. In nucleotides, the CDR3 is TGCGCCAGCAGCTTGTCAGGGGCACCTAATGAAAAACTGTTTTTT.

The chain recombines TRBV24-1 with TRBJ2-7, with unresolved D. The CDR3 has 15 residues. Per germline, CDR1 KGHDR and CDR2 SFDVKD. V was trimmed by 3 bases and J by 10 bases, leaving 21 bases between them. CDR3 bases: TGTGCCACCAGTGATCCCCTACGACCACCTACGATACAGTACTTC. Translation gives CATSDPLRPPTIQYF.

This clonotype was counted a few times. This rearrangement joins TRBV24-1 to TRBJ2-1; 10 positions agree with TRBD2. J was trimmed by 6 bases and V by 7 bases; bases with no gene match: 5. The germline CDR1 and CDR2 sequences are KGHDR and SFDVKD. The CDR3 sequence is 14 residues long. The CDR3 is CATSAGLALNEQFF. The CDR3 nucleotides are TGTGCCACCAGCGCGGGACTAGCGCTCAATGAGCAGTTCTTC.

This rearrangement joins TRBV10-3 to TRBJ2-3; 7 bases agree with TRBD2. CDR1 and CDR2 from the germline V gene are ENHRY and SYGVKD. The CDR3 consists of 13 residues. Trimming cost V 8 bases and J 6 bases; bases outside gene matches: 8. For the CDR3, the DNA is TGTGCCATCGGGCTAGCGGACGAGGATACGCAGTATTTT. This codes for CAIGLADEDTQYF.

The chain carries TRBV25-1 and TRBJ2-5; 10 bases line up with TRBD1. CDR1 and CDR2 (germline): MGHDK, SYGVNS. This CDR3 region has 16 residues. Germline trimming cut 3 bases from V and 5 bases from J; bases unmatched to any gene: 9. The CDR3 DNA is TGTGCCAGCAGTGACTCCAAGACAGGGGGCGCCGAGACCCAGTACTTC. It encodes CASSDSKTGGAETQYF.

The V and J genes are TRBV4-2 and TRBJ2-1; 11 bases fit TRBD2. CDR1 LGHNA and CDR2 YNFKEQ come from the germline V gene. The CDR3 is 15 residues long. The V segment lost 1 base and the J segment 9 bases; nucleotides outside the gene matches: 5. The CDR3 bases are TGTGCCAGCAGCCAAGTGGAGACTAGCGGGATTGAGCAGTTCTTC. Its protein product is CASSQVETSGIEQFF.

There are a few counts of this clonotype. The J gene is TRBJ1-2, the V gene TRBV7-3; 9 nucleotides agree with TRBD1. Germline CDR1 is SGHTA and CDR2 is FQGTGA. The CDR3 has 16 residues. The V and J ends lost 5 bases and 5 bases, in that order; junction bases with no gene match: 12. Here the CDR3 DNA reads TGTGCCAGCAGCCCGTCCTCGGACAGGGGTCGATATGGCTACACCTTC. Its protein product is CASSPSSDRGRYGYTF.

This clonotype was observed a few times. The genes are TRBV7-2 and TRBJ2-5; no definite D call. Trimming cost V 5 bases and J 3 bases, with 13 bases left between them. Germline lookup yields CDR1 SGHTA and CDR2 FQGNSA. The CDR3 has 14 residues. The chain's CDR3 is CASSRLGWEETQYF. CDR3 nucleotide sequence: TGTGCCAGCAGCCGTCTCGGATGGGAAGAGACCCAGTACTTC. Filled out from reference TRBV7-2 and TRBJ2-5, the complete variable domain reads GAGVSQSPSNKVTEKGKDVELRCDPISGHTALYWYRQSLGQGLEFLIYFQGNSAPDKSGLPSDRFSAERTGGSVSTLTIQRTQQEDSAVYLCASSRLGWEETQYFGPGTRLLVL.

This clonotype has just a few counts. This chain links TRBV27 with TRBJ2-7; 7 bases line up with TRBD2. Germline CDR1 and CDR2: MNHEY and SMNVEV (reference sequence). V lost 6 bases and J lost 0; bases outside the gene matches: 2. The CDR3 length is 13 residues. The CDR3, as DNA: TGTGCCAGCAGGGGCGGGGGCTCCTACGAGCAGTACTTC. Amino acid sequence: CASRGGGSYEQYF.

This clonotype was counted a few times. The rearrangement links TRBV12-3 or TRBV12-4 to TRBJ1-6, with 7 bases that match TRBD1. The J segment lost 7 bases and the V segment lost 5 bases, leaving 5 bases of the junction unmatched. This CDR3 is built from 14 residues. CDR3: CASSPGQTNSPLHF. CDR3 coding DNA: TGTGCCAGCAGTCCGGGACAGACCAATTCACCCCTCCACTTT.

The gene calls are TRBV24-1 and TRBJ2-3; 8 nucleotides agree with TRBD2. V was pared by 4 bases and J by 4 bases, with 12 bases of the junction left unmatched. The CDR3 runs to 17 residues. Germline CDR1 reads KGHDR; CDR2 reads SFDVKD. The CDR3 spells CATSDTIAGPRADTQYF. In DNA form, the CDR3 reads TGTGCCACCAGTGACACGATAGCGGGACCCAGGGCAGATACGCAGTATTTT.

V usage is TRBV6-5 and J usage is TRBJ2-3; 10 bases agree with TRBD2. J lost 2 bases, V lost 5 bases, and 4 bases had no gene match. The germline gives CDR1 MNHEY, CDR2 SVGAGI. The CDR3 contains 15 residues. Here the CDR3 DNA reads TGTGCCAGCAGTACAGCGGGGGGGCCCACAGATACGCAGTATTTT. Translating it yields CASSTAGGPTDTQYF.

This clonotype has more than one count but fewer than ten. The CDR3 region is CASSDPDRAQPQHF. The CDR3 coding sequence is TGTGCCAGCAGTGACCCGGACAGGGCGCAGCCCCAGCATTTT. The rearrangement uses TRBV2 and TRBJ1-5, with TRBD1 matching over 8 bases. V lost 3 bases and J lost 7; bases outside the gene matches: 5. Germline CDR1 SNHLY, CDR2 FYNNEI. This CDR3 has 14 amino acids.

The chain joins TRBV29-1 to TRBJ2-2; 7 nucleotides agree with TRBD1. CDR1 and CDR2 from the germline V gene are SQVTM and ANQGSEA. V dropped 4 bases and J dropped 6; count of bases not matched to a gene: 5. The CDR3 runs 13 residues. The CDR3 reads CSVGQGAPGELFF. CDR3 sequence (DNA): TGCAGCGTTGGACAGGGAGCTCCCGGGGAGCTGTTTTTT.

This clonotype has a handful of counts. J is TRBJ2-1 and V is TRBV27; a possible D gene is TRBD1 (6 bases). V lost 7 bases to trimming and J lost 5 bases, with 18 bases between them. CDR1 and CDR2 (germline): MNHEY, SMNVEV (reference sequence). The CDR3 extends over 15 amino acids. CDR3 nucleotide sequence: TGTGCCAGCACCCCCTGGCAGGGGCCTAACAATGAGCAGTTCTTC. It yields the protein CASTPWQGPNNEQFF.

This clonotype has a handful of counts. The chain links TRBV3-1 to TRBJ1-6, with D unclear. Germline V gene lookup returns CDR1 LGHDT and CDR2 YNNKEL (reference sequence). This CDR3 contains 14 residues. V shed 1 base and J shed 4 bases, with 5 bases lying between them. CDR3 bases: TGTGCCAGCAGCCAAGTCAGGTATAATTCACCCCTCCACTTT. It is translated as CASSQVRYNSPLHF.

This clonotype was seen a single time. The chain employs TRBV7-8 and TRBJ2-7, with 11 bases matching TRBD2. The V segment lost 1 base and the J segment 2 bases; nucleotides outside the gene matches: 4. CDR1 and CDR2 (germline): SGHVS, FQNEAQ. CDR3 length equals 16 residues. CDR3 region: CASSLGLAGGPYEQYF. The DNA of the CDR3 is TGTGCCAGCAGCTTAGGGCTAGCGGGAGGCCCCTACGAGCAGTACTTC. Full variable domain (missing parts from reference TRBV7-8 and TRBJ2-7): GAGVSQSPRYKVAKRGQDVALRCDPISGHVSLFWYQQALGQGPEFLTYFQNEAQLDKSGLPSDRFFAERPEGSVSTLKIQRTQQEDSAVYLCASSLGLAGGPYEQYFGPGTRLTVT.

V and J are TRBV24-1 and TRBJ2-5; D tentatively fits TRBD1 or TRBD2 (6 bases each). Trimming cost V 3 bases and J 5 bases, with 18 bases left between them. CDR3 size: 16 residues. The germline V gene has CDR1 KGHDR and CDR2 SFDVKD. CDR3 sequence: CATSDPSGGLQETQYF. Written as DNA, the CDR3 is TGTGCCACCAGTGATCCCTCTGGGGGGCTGCAGGAGACCCAGTACTTC.